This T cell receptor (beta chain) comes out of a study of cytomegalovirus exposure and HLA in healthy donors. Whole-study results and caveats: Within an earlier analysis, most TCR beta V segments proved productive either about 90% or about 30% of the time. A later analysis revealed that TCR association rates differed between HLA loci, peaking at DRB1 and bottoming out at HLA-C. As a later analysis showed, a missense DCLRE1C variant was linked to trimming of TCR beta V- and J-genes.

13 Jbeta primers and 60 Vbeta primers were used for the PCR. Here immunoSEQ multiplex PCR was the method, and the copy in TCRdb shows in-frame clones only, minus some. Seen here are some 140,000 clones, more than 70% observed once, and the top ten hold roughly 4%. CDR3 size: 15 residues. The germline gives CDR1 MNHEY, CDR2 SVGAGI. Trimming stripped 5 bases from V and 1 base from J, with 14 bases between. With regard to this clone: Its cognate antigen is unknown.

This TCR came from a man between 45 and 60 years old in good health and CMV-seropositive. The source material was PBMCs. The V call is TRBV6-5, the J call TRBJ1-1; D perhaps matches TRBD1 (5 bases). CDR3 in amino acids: CASSTRGRSNTEAFF. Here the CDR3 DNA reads TGTGCCAGCAGTACAAGGGGCAGATCGAACACTGAAGCTTTCTTT.